The clone carrying this T cell receptor beta chain appeared a few times. Antigen unknown. This sample was taken from a study of shared clonotypes between healthy human individuals. Looking at the study overall: Each donor's CD8 memory used one plate, CD8 naive two, each CD4 subset three. General study results and limits: Clonotypes not shared had lower generation probabilities than those common to all four donors. Represented diversity (both genetic and exposure-history) was limited by the small number of donors.

The germline CDR1 and CDR2 sequences are SEHNR and FQNEAQ (reference sequence). V shed 6 bases, J shed 2 bases, and the junction held 2 bases outside the gene matches. The CDR3 is made up of 13 amino acids. Using approximately 200 ng DNA, 25,000 to 35,000 T cell genomes, the sorted-subset replicate PCRs were run. Clones were read by immunoSEQ multiplex PCR, and TCRdb kept only the in-frame ones, dropping some. The table has around 1.9 million clones, more than 85% seen once. Naive CD8 isolation took CD45RO-negative cells positively selected for CCR7 and excluded terminally differentiated effector memory CD45RA+ cells.

V usage is TRBV7-9 and J usage is TRBJ2-3; TRBD2 aligns across 7 bases. Material for sequencing was naive CD8+ T cells from PBMCs. This TCR came from a man aged 18-30 years in good health. Some clones in this sample may be carry-over from other donors' samples. The CDR3: CASRGLITDTQYF. The CDR3 bases are TGTGCCAGCAGGGGACTAATCACAGATACGCAGTATTTT.